This is a list of T cell receptor beta chains from one sample in a study of control samples from healthy donors and cancer patients. The method was immunoSEQ multiplex PCR; TCRdb's version includes in-frame clones alone and lacks a portion of them. Here the sample spans about 85,000 clones, roughly nine tenths being singletons. Sequenced input: blood. The origin of the receptors is a woman aged 55-69 years in good health. Both conserved end residues are part of each CDR3. A D gene is named only where the DNA matches it firmly. Clone size is not always given. Where it is, it says once, few, many or a class for expanded clones.

DNA: TGTGCCAGTAGTATATCCAGGGGGAGGAGAGCCAATCAGCCCCAGCATTTT; CDR3: CASSISRGRRANQPQHF; V: TRBV19; J: TRBJ1-5; D: TRBD1; size: -
DNA: TGTGCCAGCAGGCTAGCGGGAGGGCCACGGGAGACCCAGTACTTC; CDR3: CASRLAGGPRETQYF; V: TRBV11-2; J: TRBJ2-5; D: TRBD2; size: -
DNA: TGTGCCAGCAGACAGGGCCTTAGCAATCAGCCCCAGCATTTT; CDR3: CASRQGLSNQPQHF; V: TRBV2; J: TRBJ1-5; D: -; size: -
DNA: TGTGCCACCAGCAGAGATCTGGGGGCGACCTACAATGAGCAGTTCTTC; CDR3: CATSRDLGATYNEQFF; V: TRBV15; J: TRBJ2-1; D: -; size: -
DNA: TGTGCCAGCACTAAATCACTCTACGAGCAGTACTTC; CDR3: CASTKSLYEQYF; V: TRBV12-3/TRBV12-4; J: TRBJ2-7; D: -; size: -
DNA: TGTGCCAGCTCACCACTTTCTCCGGGGGCAGACTATGGCTACACCTTC; CDR3: CASSPLSPGADYGYTF; V: TRBV18; J: TRBJ1-2; D: -; size: -
DNA: TGTGCCAGCAGCGTAGGCCTAGCGGGGGTCCATGGGACGCAGTATTTT; CDR3: CASSVGLAGVHGTQYF; V: TRBV9; J: TRBJ2-3; D: TRBD2; size: -
DNA: TGTGCCAGTAGGAACAGGGAGTTAGACACCGGGGAGCTGTTTTTT; CDR3: CASRNRELDTGELFF; V: TRBV19; J: TRBJ2-2; D: -; size: -
DNA: TGTGCCAGCAGTAAGGACAGGGTTGACGCCTACGAGCAGTACTTC; CDR3: CASSKDRVDAYEQYF; V: TRBV6-5; J: TRBJ2-7; D: TRBD1; size: -
DNA: TGCAGTGCTAGTGAGACTAGCGGGAGCTCCGAGCAGTACTTC; CDR3: CSASETSGSSEQYF; V: TRBV20-1; J: TRBJ2-7; D: TRBD2; size: -
DNA: TGTGCCAGCAGCGGACAGGGGGCATCCACTGAAGCTTTCTTT; CDR3: CASSGQGASTEAFF; V: TRBV9; J: TRBJ1-1; D: TRBD1; size: -
DNA: TGTGCCAGCACCGCGGGCGGGGGATCCAGCAATGAGCAGTTCTTC; CDR3: CASTAGGGSSNEQFF; V: TRBV7-2; J: TRBJ2-1; D: TRBD2; size: -
DNA: TGCGCCAGCACCATTGAACAGGGGAGAACTGAAGCTTTCTTT; CDR3: CASTIEQGRTEAFF; V: TRBV5-1; J: TRBJ1-1; D: TRBD1; size: few
DNA: TGTGCTAGCAGCTCGAACGACATCCCAGGCACCGGGGAGCTGTTTTTT; CDR3: CASSSNDIPGTGELFF; V: TRBV7-7; J: TRBJ2-2; D: -; size: -
DNA: TGTGCCAGCAGTGAAGGGCAGGGATTTTCTGGAAACACCATATATTTT; CDR3: CASSEGQGFSGNTIYF; V: TRBV2; J: TRBJ1-3; D: -; size: -
DNA: TGTGCCAGCAGTTACAGTCGGGATAACTATGGCTACACCTTC; CDR3: CASSYSRDNYGYTF; V: TRBV6-5; J: TRBJ1-2; D: -; size: -
DNA: TGTGCCAGCTCACCCCTGATGACAGATACGCAGTATTTT; CDR3: CASSPLMTDTQYF; V: TRBV18; J: TRBJ2-3; D: -; size: -
DNA: TGTGCCAGCAGTTTGGGTTCAGCGATCACTGAAGCTTTCTTT; CDR3: CASSLGSAITEAFF; V: TRBV27; J: TRBJ1-1; D: -; size: -
DNA: TGTGCCAATAAGGGCGACGCAGCTACGAACACTGAAGCTTTCTTT; CDR3: CANKGDAATNTEAFF; V: TRBV2; J: TRBJ1-1; D: -; size: -
DNA: TGTGCCAGCAGCCGCCGGGGGGGAACAGATACGCAGTATTTT; CDR3: CASSRRGGTDTQYF; V: TRBV11-3; J: TRBJ2-3; D: TRBD2; size: -
DNA: TGTGCCAGCAGCCTGTCGTCAGGGGGCATTGCCTATGGCTACACCTTC; CDR3: CASSLSSGGIAYGYTF; V: TRBV7-9; J: TRBJ1-2; D: TRBD1; size: -
DNA: TGTGCCATCAGTGACGAGAGAAGACAGGGGATAAATGAGCAGTTCTTC; CDR3: CAISDERRQGINEQFF; V: TRBV10-3; J: TRBJ2-1; D: TRBD1; size: -
DNA: TGTGCCAGTAGTCGGGGGGATGGTTACACAGATACGCAGTATTTT; CDR3: CASSRGDGYTDTQYF; V: TRBV19; J: TRBJ2-3; D: TRBD2; size: -
DNA: TGTGCTAGTGGCGGGAGCCTCTACAATGAGCAGTTCTTC; CDR3: CASGGSLYNEQFF; V: TRBV12-5; J: TRBJ2-1; D: -; size: -
DNA: TGTGCCAGTATGTGGGCTAGCGGGGGGGATGGAGATACGCAGTATTTT; CDR3: CASMWASGGDGDTQYF; V: TRBV19; J: TRBJ2-3; D: TRBD2; size: -
DNA: TGTGCTAGCAGCTTAAGCCTAACCTATTACAATGAGCAGTTCTTC; CDR3: CASSLSLTYYNEQFF; V: TRBV7-7; J: TRBJ2-1; D: -; size: -
DNA: TGCGCCAGCAGCCAAGATACTAGCGGGGTGTTTGAGCAGTTCTTC; CDR3: CASSQDTSGVFEQFF; V: TRBV4-1; J: TRBJ2-1; D: TRBD2; size: -
DNA: TGTGCCATCAGTGAAACAGGGGGCGAGCAGTACTTC; CDR3: CAISETGGEQYF; V: TRBV10-3; J: TRBJ2-7; D: TRBD1; size: -
DNA: TGCGCCAGCAGCCAAGCGGCGGGACTAGCCCTGAAGGTGGTTGAGCAGTTCTTC; CDR3: CASSQAAGLALKVVEQFF; V: TRBV4-1; J: TRBJ2-1; D: TRBD2; size: -
DNA: TGTGCCAGCAGCGTAGAAGGGGGGCTAGCAGGAACAGATACGCAGTATTTT; CDR3: CASSVEGGLAGTDTQYF; V: TRBV13; J: TRBJ2-3; D: -; size: -
DNA: TGTGCCAGCAGCAGTACAGGGGCCCTAGACTATGGCTACACCTTC; CDR3: CASSSTGALDYGYTF; V: TRBV6-5; J: TRBJ1-2; D: TRBD1; size: -
DNA: TGCGCCAGCAGCCAAGGGGTTGTGGGAATGGGGGGTGTGATAGCCAAAAACATTCAGTACTTC; CDR3: CASSQGVVGMGGVIAKNIQYF; V: TRBV4-1; J: TRBJ2-4; D: -; size: -